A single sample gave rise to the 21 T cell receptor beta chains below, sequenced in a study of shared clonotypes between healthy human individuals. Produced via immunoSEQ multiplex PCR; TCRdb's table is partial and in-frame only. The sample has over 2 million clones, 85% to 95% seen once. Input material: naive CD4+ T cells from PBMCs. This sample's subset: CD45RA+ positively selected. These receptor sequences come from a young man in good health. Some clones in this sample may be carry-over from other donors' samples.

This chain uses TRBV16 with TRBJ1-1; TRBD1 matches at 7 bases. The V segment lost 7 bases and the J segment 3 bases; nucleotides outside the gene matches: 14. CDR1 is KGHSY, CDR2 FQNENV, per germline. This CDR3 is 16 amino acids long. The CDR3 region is CASTHLDRDRYTEAFF. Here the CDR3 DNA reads TGTGCCAGCACCCACCTCGACCGGGACAGATACACTGAAGCTTTCTTT.

The CDR3 region is CASSPVGGGSTDTQYF. The CDR3 nucleotides read TGTGCCAGCAGCCCAGTAGGGGGCGGTAGCACAGATACGCAGTATTTT. The chain couples TRBV9 to TRBJ2-3; 7 positions match TRBD1. The germline gives CDR1 SGDLS, CDR2 YYNGEE. The CDR3 loop spans 16 amino acids. V lost 4 bases to trimming and J lost 0 bases; unmatched junction nucleotides: 8.

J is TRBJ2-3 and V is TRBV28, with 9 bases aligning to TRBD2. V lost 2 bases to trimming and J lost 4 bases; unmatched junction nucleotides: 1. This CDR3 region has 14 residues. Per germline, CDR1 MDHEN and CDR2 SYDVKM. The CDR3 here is CASSLAGGADTQYF. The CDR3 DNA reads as TGTGCCAGCAGTTTAGCGGGAGGGGCAGATACGCAGTATTTT.

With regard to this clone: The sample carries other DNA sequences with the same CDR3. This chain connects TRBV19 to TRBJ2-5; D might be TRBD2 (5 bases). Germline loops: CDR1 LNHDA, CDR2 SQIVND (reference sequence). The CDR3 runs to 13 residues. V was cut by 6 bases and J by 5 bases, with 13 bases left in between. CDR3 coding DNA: TGTGCCAGTAGCATACGGACGGGGGAGACCCAGTACTTC. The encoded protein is CASSIRTGETQYF.

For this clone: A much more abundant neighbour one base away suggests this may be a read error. As DNA, the CDR3 is TGTGCCAGCAGCTTAAATCAGCCCCAGCATTTT. Its protein product is CASSLNQPQHF. The V gene is TRBV11-3, the J gene TRBJ1-5; D not resolved. CDR1 SGHNT and CDR2 YENEEA come from the germline V gene. V lost 2 bases and J lost 4, with 0 bases in between. This CDR3 has 11 amino acids.

CDR3 in amino acids: CASSRLPGRNYEQYF. For the CDR3, the DNA is TGTGCCAGCAGCCGACTCCCGGGACGAAACTACGAGCAGTACTTC. The V call is TRBV5-6, the J call TRBJ2-7; the D gene could be TRBD1 or TRBD2 (5 bases each). The V gene lost 4 bases and the J gene lost 3 bases, with 17 bases spanning the gap. The CDR3 covers 15 residues. Germline values: CDR1 SGHDT, CDR2 YYEEEE.

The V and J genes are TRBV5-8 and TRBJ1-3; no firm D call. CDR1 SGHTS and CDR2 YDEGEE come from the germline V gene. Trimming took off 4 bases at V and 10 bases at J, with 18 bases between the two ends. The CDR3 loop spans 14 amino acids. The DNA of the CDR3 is TGTGCCAGCAGCCGTGGCGCAGATAAGGGAACCATATATTTT. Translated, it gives CASSRGADKGTIYF.

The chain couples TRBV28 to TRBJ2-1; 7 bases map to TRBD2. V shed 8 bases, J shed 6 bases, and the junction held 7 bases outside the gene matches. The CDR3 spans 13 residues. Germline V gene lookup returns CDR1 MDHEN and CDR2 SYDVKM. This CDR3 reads CASGGSKGNEQFF. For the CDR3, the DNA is TGTGCCAGCGGCGGGAGTAAGGGCAATGAGCAGTTCTTC.

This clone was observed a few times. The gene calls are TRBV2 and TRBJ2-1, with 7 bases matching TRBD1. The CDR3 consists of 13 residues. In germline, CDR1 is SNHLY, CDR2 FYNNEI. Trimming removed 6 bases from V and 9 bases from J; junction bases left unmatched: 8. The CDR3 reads CASSETGWSEQFF. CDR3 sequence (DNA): TGTGCCAGCAGCGAGACAGGGTGGTCTGAGCAGTTCTTC.

CDR3 coding DNA: TGTGCCAGCAGCTCCAGTTTCCCTAGCGGAAACACAGATACGCAGTATTTT. It codes for CASSSSFPSGNTDTQYF. The chain carries TRBV21-1 and TRBJ2-3; TRBD2 was called by the table and not checked on the DNA. TRBV21-1 is designated a pseudogene. The CDR3 has 17 residues.

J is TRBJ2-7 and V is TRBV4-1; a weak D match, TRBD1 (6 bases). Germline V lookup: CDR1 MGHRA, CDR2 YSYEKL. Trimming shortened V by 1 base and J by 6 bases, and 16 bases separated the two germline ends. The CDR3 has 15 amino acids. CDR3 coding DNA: TGCGCCAGCAGCCAAGTCCTCACAGGGTTGGGCGAGCAGTACTTC. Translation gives CASSQVLTGLGEQYF.

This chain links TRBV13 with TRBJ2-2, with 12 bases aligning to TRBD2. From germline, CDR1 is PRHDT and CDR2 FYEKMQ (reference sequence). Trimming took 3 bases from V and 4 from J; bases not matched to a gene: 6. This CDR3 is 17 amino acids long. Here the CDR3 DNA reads TGTGCCAGCAGCTTTATGACTAGCGGGAGCGGCACCGGGGAGCTGTTTTTT. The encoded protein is CASSFMTSGSGTGELFF.

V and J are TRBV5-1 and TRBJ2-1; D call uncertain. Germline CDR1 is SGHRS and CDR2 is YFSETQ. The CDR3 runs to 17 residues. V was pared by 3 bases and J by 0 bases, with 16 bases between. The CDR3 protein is CASSSTGPSSSYNEQFF. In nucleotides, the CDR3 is TGCGCCAGCAGCTCGACTGGCCCTTCCAGCTCCTACAATGAGCAGTTCTTC.

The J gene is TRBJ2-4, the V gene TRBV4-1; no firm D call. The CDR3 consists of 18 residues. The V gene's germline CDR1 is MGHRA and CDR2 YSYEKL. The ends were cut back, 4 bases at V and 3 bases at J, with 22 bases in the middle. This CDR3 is CASSPLLAGSLGKNIQYF. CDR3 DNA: TGCGCCAGCAGCCCCCTCTTGGCAGGTTCGCTGGGCAAAAACATTCAGTACTTC.

The CDR3 loop is CAWITPRQGKYGYTF. CDR3 DNA: TGTGCCTGGATCACCCCCAGACAGGGGAAATATGGCTACACCTTC. The chain joins TRBV30 to TRBJ1-2, with 8 bases aligning to TRBD1. The CDR3 has 15 amino acids. V trimming: 4 bases; J trimming: 5 bases; junction bases outside the gene matches: 12. Germline V gene lookup returns CDR1 GTSNPN and CDR2 SVGIG (reference sequence).

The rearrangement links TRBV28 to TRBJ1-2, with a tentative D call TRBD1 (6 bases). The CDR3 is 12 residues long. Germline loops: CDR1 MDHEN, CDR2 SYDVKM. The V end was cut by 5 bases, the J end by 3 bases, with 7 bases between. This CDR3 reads CASSDRYYGYTF. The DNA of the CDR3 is TGTGCCAGCAGTGACAGGTACTATGGCTACACCTTC.

The DNA of the CDR3 is TGCGCCAGCAGCTTTTCAGGACAGGGTGAGACCCAGTACTTC. It codes for CASSFSGQGETQYF. The rearrangement links TRBV5-1 to TRBJ2-5, with 8 bases fitting TRBD1. The germline V gene has CDR1 SGHRS and CDR2 YFSETQ. The length of the CDR3 is 14 residues. V was pared by 2 bases and J by 5 bases, with 5 bases of the junction left unmatched.

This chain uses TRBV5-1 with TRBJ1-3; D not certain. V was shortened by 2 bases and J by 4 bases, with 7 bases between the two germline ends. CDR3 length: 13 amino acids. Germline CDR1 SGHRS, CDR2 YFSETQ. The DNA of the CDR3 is TGCGCCAGCAGCTTCAGCAGCGGAAACACCATATATTTT. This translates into CASSFSSGNTIYF.

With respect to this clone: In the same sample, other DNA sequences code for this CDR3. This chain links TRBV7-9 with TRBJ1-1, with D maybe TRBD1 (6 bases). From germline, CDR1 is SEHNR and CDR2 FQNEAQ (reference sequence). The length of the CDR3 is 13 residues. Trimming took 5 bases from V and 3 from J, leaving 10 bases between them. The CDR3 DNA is TGTGCCAGCAGCCTACAGGGAGACACTGAAGCTTTCTTT. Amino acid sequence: CASSLQGDTEAFF. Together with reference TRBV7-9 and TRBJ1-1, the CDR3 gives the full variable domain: DTGVSQNPRHKITKRGQNVTFRCDPISEHNRLYWYRQTLGQGPEFLTYFQNEAQLEKSRLLSDRFSAERPKGSFSTLEIQRTEQGDSAMYLCASSLQGDTEAFFGQGTRLTVV.

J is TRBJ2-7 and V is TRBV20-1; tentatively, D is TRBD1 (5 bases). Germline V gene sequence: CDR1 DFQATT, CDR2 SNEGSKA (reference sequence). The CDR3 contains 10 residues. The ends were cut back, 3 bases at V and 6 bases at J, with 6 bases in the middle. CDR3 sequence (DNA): TGCAGTGCTAGTGGGGCCGAGCAGTACTTC. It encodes CSASGAEQYF.

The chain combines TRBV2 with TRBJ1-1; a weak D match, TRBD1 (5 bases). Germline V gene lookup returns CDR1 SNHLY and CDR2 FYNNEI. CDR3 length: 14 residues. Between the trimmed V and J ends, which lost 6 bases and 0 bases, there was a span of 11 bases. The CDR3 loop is CASSQGLLNTEAFF. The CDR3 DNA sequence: TGTGCCAGCAGCCAGGGACTCCTGAACACTGAAGCTTTCTTT.